These 20 T cell receptor beta chains were sequenced from one sample in a study of blood T cell repertoires in COVID-19. The table came from immunoSEQ multiplex PCR; TCRdb's copy has only in-frame clones and leaves some out. The table shows 110,000 to 150,000 clones, with under 85% occurring only once. Sequenced material: peripheral blood. The origin of the receptors is a man aged 45-65 years with active or convalescent COVID-19.

This sequence joins TRBV30 and TRBJ1-6, with TRBD1 identical over 8 bases. V lost 4 bases and J lost 7; bases outside the gene matches: 6. This CDR3 comprises 14 residues. Per germline, CDR1 GTSNPN and CDR2 SVGIG (reference sequence). The CDR3 protein is CAWKGTGGNSPLHF. As DNA, the CDR3 is TGTGCCTGGAAGGGGACAGGAGGAAATTCACCCCTCCACTTT.

The V call is TRBV20-1, the J call TRBJ2-7, with 7 bases aligning to TRBD1. This CDR3 comprises 11 residues. Germline V gene sequence: CDR1 DFQATT, CDR2 SNEGSKA (reference sequence). CDR3 in amino acids: CSPGDSYEQYF. The CDR3 bases are TGCAGCCCCGGGGACAGCTACGAGCAGTACTTC.

This sequence joins TRBV12-3 or TRBV12-4 and TRBJ1-6, with 8 bases matching TRBD1. The V and J ends lost 6 bases and 14 bases, in that order; junction bases with no gene match: 6. The CDR3 has 12 residues. The CDR3 spells CASRPGQGTLHF. The CDR3 nucleotides are TGTGCCAGCAGACCCGGACAGGGCACCCTCCACTTT.

The chain recombines TRBV28 with TRBJ1-3; 9 bases are a match to TRBD1. Germline V gene data show CDR1 as MDHEN and CDR2 as SYDVKM. The CDR3 is 16 residues long. The ends lost 6 bases at V and 2 bases at J; junction bases unmatched: 8. The CDR3 loop is CASRITGTGPGNTIYF. Here the CDR3 DNA reads TGTGCCAGCAGGATAACTGGGACAGGGCCTGGAAACACCATATATTTT.

The genes are TRBV28 and TRBJ1-1, with 10 bases lining up with TRBD1. Per germline, CDR1 MDHEN and CDR2 SYDVKM. The CDR3 has 17 amino acids. Trimming removed 3 bases from V and 4 bases from J; junction bases left unmatched: 11. The CDR3 spells CASSFFPGQGGGTEAFF. The CDR3 region has the DNA TGTGCCAGCAGTTTTTTCCCTGGACAGGGGGGGGGCACTGAAGCTTTCTTT.

J is TRBJ2-3 and V is TRBV5-4; possibly TRBD1 for D (6 bases). This CDR3 spans 14 amino acids. V lost 3 bases to trimming and J lost 2 bases, with 10 bases between them. The germline V gene has CDR1 SGHNT and CDR2 YYREEE (reference sequence). Here the CDR3 reads CASSSRGDTDTQYF. The CDR3 DNA follows: TGTGCCAGCAGCTCCAGGGGCGACACAGATACGCAGTATTTT. The full variable domain, in which reference TRBV5-4 and TRBJ2-3 provide the parts outside the CDR3, is ETGVTQSPTHLIKTRGQQVTLRCSSQSGHNTVSWYQQALGQGPQFIFQYYREEENGRGNFPPRFSGLQFPNYSSELNVNALELDDSALYLCASSSRGDTDTQYFGPGTRLTVL.

The DNA of the CDR3 is TGTGCCAGTAGGACCCCTGAGGCTAGCGGGAGAGATACGCAGTATTTT. This gives the protein CASRTPEASGRDTQYF. The chain recombines TRBV19 with TRBJ2-3, with 10 bases aligning to TRBD2. Unmatched junction bases numbered 11, after V lost 6 bases and J lost 5 bases. CDR3 length equals 16 residues. Germline CDR1 LNHDA, CDR2 SQIVND (reference sequence).

The chain carries TRBV21-1 and TRBJ2-7; TRBD1 is the table's D call, not checked against the DNA. TRBV21-1 is a listed pseudogene. This CDR3 comprises 16 residues. The CDR3 sequence is CASILTGAEERYEQYF. The DNA of the CDR3 is TGTGCCAGCATCCTGACAGGGGCGGAAGAGAGGTACGAGCAGTACTTC.

The chain uses TRBV19 and TRBJ2-1; 8 nucleotides match TRBD2. This CDR3 comprises 15 residues. Unmatched junction bases numbered 4, after V lost 3 bases and J lost 3 bases. CDR1 and CDR2 (germline): LNHDA, SQIVND (reference sequence). CDR3 coding DNA: TGTGCCAGTAGTATCGGCGGGAGGATCTACAATGAGCAGTTCTTC. Translation gives CASSIGGRIYNEQFF.

This clone was seen a few times. The chain carries TRBV4-2 and TRBJ2-3, with a tentative D call TRBD1 (5 bases). There are 15 residues in the CDR3. The V gene's germline CDR1 is LGHNA and CDR2 YNFKEQ. V shed 1 base and J shed 1 base, with 9 bases lying between them. For the CDR3, the DNA is TGTGCCAGCAGCCAAGGGGGCGCGCGCACAGATACGCAGTATTTT. Residues: CASSQGGARTDTQYF.

The V and J genes are TRBV6-6 and TRBJ2-5; TRBD1 might be the D (6 bases). Trimming removed 0 bases at V and 3 bases at J, with 11 bases between. Germline V CDR1 and CDR2: MNHNY, SVGAGI (reference sequence). The CDR3 has 15 residues. The CDR3 sequence: CASSYSGAGEETQYF. In DNA form, the CDR3 reads TGTGCCAGCAGTTACTCGGGGGCAGGGGAAGAGACCCAGTACTTC.

This clone was counted a few times. The rearrangement uses TRBV11-3 and TRBJ1-4; possibly TRBD1 for D (5 bases). Germline lookup yields CDR1 SGHNT and CDR2 YENEEA. The CDR3 runs 12 residues. Trimming pared 5 bases from V and 10 bases from J, leaving 11 bases between. The CDR3 DNA follows: TGTGCCAGCAGCAGACAGCTCGTAAAACTGTTTTTT. Protein: CASSRQLVKLFF.

The CDR3 DNA sequence: TGTGCCAGCAGTGAAGTGCGACTAGGGGTCTATGAGCAGTTCTTC. Translated, it gives CASSEVRLGVYEQFF. The chain has TRBV6-1 and TRBJ2-1, with a possible D match to TRBD2 (6 bases). V was clipped by 1 base and J by 8 bases, with 15 bases between them. CDR3 length: 15 amino acids. CDR1 and CDR2 (germline): MNHNS, SASEGT.

The V call is TRBV6-1, the J call TRBJ1-4; D might be TRBD1 (6 bases). The germline V and J ends were trimmed by 6 bases and 6 bases, with 14 bases remaining between them. In germline, CDR1 is MNHNS, CDR2 SASEGT. The length of the CDR3 is 14 residues. Written as DNA, the CDR3 is TGTGCCAGCAGGGGGGGGCGAAAGGATGAAAAACTGTTTTTT. Residues: CASRGGRKDEKLFF.

The table lists this clone with many counts. The CDR3 coding sequence is TGTGCCAGTAGTATCGAAGGCGGCATCTACGAGCAGTACTTC. Amino acid sequence: CASSIEGGIYEQYF. V is TRBV19 and J is TRBJ2-7; D is uncertain. V was trimmed by 3 bases and J by 3 bases, leaving 12 bases between them. The CDR3 runs to 14 residues. Germline CDR1 reads LNHDA; CDR2 reads SQIVND (reference sequence).

This chain joins TRBV13 and TRBJ2-5; no firm D call. The length of the CDR3 is 14 residues. The germline V gene encodes CDR1 PRHDT and CDR2 FYEKMQ (reference sequence). Trimming stripped 1 base from V and 5 bases from J, with 11 bases between. The CDR3 coding sequence is TGTGCCAGCAGCTTAGACGTCTTACGGGAGACCCAGTACTTC. This gives the protein CASSLDVLRETQYF.

V and J are TRBV6-2 or TRBV6-3 and TRBJ2-1; 11 bases line up with TRBD2. The CDR3 contains 17 residues. V lost 2 bases, J lost 7 bases, and 10 bases stayed unmatched. CDR1 and CDR2 (germline): MNHEY, SVGEGT. The CDR3 coding sequence is TGTGCCAGCAGTTACCCGGTAGCGGGAGGGCCAGAAAATGAGCAGTTCTTC. This encodes CASSYPVAGGPENEQFF.

This clone appeared a single time. The chain employs TRBV27 and TRBJ2-1; a possible D gene is TRBD1 (6 bases). In germline, CDR1 is MNHEY, CDR2 SMNVEV (reference sequence). The CDR3 contains 15 residues. V lost 6 bases, J lost 0 bases, and 12 bases lay in between. This chain's CDR3 is CASSQTGSSYNEQFF. CDR3 nucleotides: TGTGCCAGCAGCCAAACAGGGAGCTCCTACAATGAGCAGTTCTTC.

The V and J genes are TRBV7-2 and TRBJ2-3; 9 bases line up with TRBD1. Germline CDR1 is SGHTA and CDR2 is FQGNSA. This CDR3 has 14 amino acids. The V segment lost 8 bases and the J segment 1 base; nucleotides outside the gene matches: 4. CDR3 region: CASGWTGGTDTQYF. Written as DNA, the CDR3 is TGTGCCAGCGGATGGACAGGGGGCACAGATACGCAGTATTTT.

The gene calls are TRBV10-3 and TRBJ1-2; the match to TRBD1 covers 9 bases. The germline V gene has CDR1 ENHRY and CDR2 SYGVKD. This CDR3 has 19 residues. The V segment lost 0 bases and the J segment 0 bases; nucleotides outside the gene matches: 11. The CDR3 protein is CAISESQTGGSLANYGYTF. Written as DNA, the CDR3 is TGTGCCATCAGTGAGTCACAGACAGGGGGTTCCTTAGCTAACTATGGCTACACCTTC.